This T cell receptor beta chain comes out of a study of cytomegalovirus exposure and HLA in healthy donors. Primers included in the PCR were 60 Vbeta and 13 Jbeta primers. The data were produced by immunoSEQ multiplex PCR, yet TCRdb's version contains in-frame clones alone and is incomplete. This sample has about 260,000 clones; approximately 85% occur once, and the top ten carry roughly 2%. CDR3 size: 15 residues. Germline loops: CDR1 SGHTA, CDR2 FQGNSA. The V gene end was trimmed by 5 bases and the J gene end by 3 bases; junction bases not matched to a gene: 7. The specimen sequenced was PBMCs. The chain joins TRBV7-2 to TRBJ1-5, with 7 bases matching TRBD1. This TCR derives from a woman between 40 and 50 years old in good health and CMV-seropositive. As DNA, the CDR3 is TGTGCCAGCAGCCTTTTGACAGGGAACAATCAGCCCCAGCATTTT. Protein sequence: CASSLLTGNNQPQHF.